Below, 32 T cell receptor beta chains from the same sample are listed, as sequenced in a study of T cell responses to AZD1222 COVID-19 vaccine. Assay: immunoSEQ multiplex PCR; the TCRdb copy retains only in-frame clones and omits some. The sample records some 140,000 clones, under 95% being singletons. The specimen comprised peripheral blood, sampled on day 0 of AZD1222 vaccination. The receptors come from an adult in good health.

CDR3 residues: CASSKRGEAFF. In DNA, the CDR3 is TGTGCCAGTAGTAAGAGGGGTGAAGCTTTCTTT. This rearrangement joins TRBV19 to TRBJ1-1; possible D gene TRBD1, 5 bases. There are 11 residues in the CDR3. Germline values: CDR1 LNHDA, CDR2 SQIVND (reference sequence). With 4 bases removed from V and 7 bases from J, the gap between germline ends came to 7 bases.

The chain uses TRBV30 and TRBJ1-2, with D uncertain. This CDR3 has 14 residues. Germline V gives CDR1 GTSNPN, CDR2 SVGIG (reference sequence). V was trimmed by 3 bases and J by 9 bases, leaving 20 bases between them. DNA of the CDR3: TGTGCCTGGAGATCCGGACTCTCCCGTAGGAGCTACACCTTC. Protein product: CAWRSGLSRRSYTF.

V is TRBV7-9 and J is TRBJ1-1, with 7 bases that match TRBD1. With V trimmed by 4 bases and J by 3 bases, 14 bases remained unmatched. The germline gives CDR1 SEHNR, CDR2 FQNEAQ (reference sequence). The length of the CDR3 is 17 residues. CDR3 amino acids: CASSWEDRARTDTEAFF. The CDR3 bases are TGTGCCAGCAGCTGGGAAGACAGGGCGCGTACGGACACTGAAGCTTTCTTT.

J is TRBJ2-7 and V is TRBV3-1 (or the pseudogene TRBV3-2); 13 nucleotides align to TRBD2. The CDR3 runs to 15 residues. V dropped 2 bases and J dropped 6; count of bases not matched to a gene: 4. CDR1 is LGHDT and CDR2 is YNNKEL in the germline V gene (reference sequence). The CDR3 coding sequence is TGTGCCAGCAGCCAACAACTAGCGGGAGGGTCCGAGCAGTACTTC. Its protein product is CASSQQLAGGSEQYF.

V usage is TRBV4-2 and J usage is TRBJ1-1; no clear D. Germline V gene lookup returns CDR1 LGHNA and CDR2 YNFKEQ. The CDR3 sequence is 13 residues long. Trimming left V 5 bases short and J 4 bases short, with 11 bases between. The CDR3 sequence: CASSFDKSTEAFF. CDR3 nucleotides: TGTGCCAGCAGCTTCGACAAGTCCACTGAAGCTTTCTTT.

This clone was detected only once. The chain links TRBV19 to TRBJ2-7, with TRBD1 matching 7 bases. Germline V gives CDR1 LNHDA, CDR2 SQIVND (reference sequence). V lost 1 base, J lost 0 bases, and 3 bases stayed unmatched. CDR3 length equals 15 residues. CDR3 in amino acids: CASSIAGDSSYEQYF. The CDR3, as DNA: TGTGCCAGTAGTATAGCTGGGGACAGCTCCTACGAGCAGTACTTC. Full variable domain (outside the CDR3, taken from reference TRBV19 and TRBJ2-7): DGGITQSPKYLFRKEGQNVTLSCEQNLNHDAMYWYRQDPGQGLRLIYYSQIVNDFQKGDIAEGYSVSREKKESFPLTVTSAQKNPTAFYLCASSIAGDSSYEQYFGPGTRLTVT.

V and J are TRBV19 and TRBJ2-7; perhaps D is TRBD1 or TRBD2 (5 bases each). V lost 10 bases, J lost 0 bases, and 13 bases lay in between. Germline CDR1 and CDR2: LNHDA and SQIVND (reference sequence). The CDR3 consists of 13 residues. CDR3 nucleotides: TGTGCCAAACGGGGCACCAACTCCTACGAGCAGTACTTC. This translates into CAKRGTNSYEQYF.

The rearrangement links TRBV5-8 to TRBJ2-6, with D hard to call. Deletions cut 2 bases from V and 4 bases from J, with 10 bases between. This CDR3 is 15 amino acids long. Germline V gene sequence: CDR1 SGHTS, CDR2 YDEGEE. CDR3 coding DNA: TGTGCCAGCAGCTTTATCGGTTCAGGGGCCAACGTCCTGACTTTC. Translating it yields CASSFIGSGANVLTF.

This rearrangement joins TRBV7-2 to TRBJ1-3, with D unresolved. This CDR3 is 15 amino acids long. V was pared by 4 bases and J by 0 bases, with 10 bases between. Germline CDR1 and CDR2: SGHTA and FQGNSA. The CDR3 region is CASSSGPSSGNTIYF. CDR3 in DNA: TGTGCCAGCAGCTCTGGGCCCAGCTCTGGAAACACCATATATTTT.

This clone is a singleton in its sample. The J gene is TRBJ1-1, the V gene TRBV28; possible D gene TRBD1, 6 bases. The ends were cut back, 6 bases at V and 2 bases at J, with 28 bases in the middle. The germline gives CDR1 MDHEN, CDR2 SYDVKM. The CDR3 is 19 amino acids. Here the CDR3 reads CASRPLDSRIFWANTEAFF. The CDR3 coding sequence is TGTGCCAGCAGACCTCTGGACAGCCGTATCTTTTGGGCCAACACTGAAGCTTTCTTT.

The V call is TRBV19, the J call TRBJ1-1; 7 bases are a match to TRBD1. Germline CDR1 LNHDA, CDR2 SQIVND (reference sequence). CDR3 size: 17 residues. The trim removed 4 bases at V and 2 bases at J, leaving 13 bases unmatched. CDR3 loop: CASSTQLTGISNTEAFF. The DNA of the CDR3 is TGTGCCAGTAGTACCCAACTGACAGGGATTTCCAACACTGAAGCTTTCTTT.

The genes are TRBV29-1 and TRBJ2-2, with 11 bases aligning to TRBD2. Germline trimming cut 4 bases from V and 6 bases from J; bases unmatched to any gene: 16. The CDR3 has 18 amino acids. Germline CDR1 is SQVTM and CDR2 is ANQGSEA. The CDR3 loop is CSVGETSGKRGSAGELFF. The CDR3 nucleotides are TGCAGCGTTGGCGAGACTAGCGGGAAGAGGGGTAGCGCCGGGGAGCTGTTTTTT.

V and J are TRBV5-1 and TRBJ1-2; tentative D call: TRBD1 (6 bases). The germline CDR1 and CDR2 sequences are SGHRS and YFSETQ. V shed 4 bases and J shed 8 bases, with 15 bases lying between them. The CDR3 has 13 amino acids. In DNA form, the CDR3 reads TGCGCCAGCAGCCCGGCGAGGGGGGAAGGCTACACCTTC. Amino acids: CASSPARGEGYTF.

The rearrangement links TRBV24-1 to TRBJ2-7; the D is unclear. Germline V gives CDR1 KGHDR, CDR2 SFDVKD. This CDR3 has 11 amino acids. V was clipped by 9 bases and J by 5 bases, with 10 bases between them. The CDR3, as DNA: TGTGCCACCCAATTCGCCAACGAGCAGTACTTC. This sequence encodes CATQFANEQYF.

This chain connects TRBV11-3 to TRBJ2-3; 13 positions agree with TRBD2. After removal of 5 bases from V and 5 bases from J, the junction contained 7 bases not matched to a gene. Germline CDR1 and CDR2: SGHNT and YENEEA. This CDR3 spans 16 amino acids. The CDR3 DNA follows: TGTGCCAGCAGCGCCAGGACTAGCGGGAGTGGAGATACGCAGTATTTT. Protein sequence: CASSARTSGSGDTQYF. Together with reference TRBV11-3 and TRBJ2-3, the CDR3 gives the full variable domain: EAGVVQSPRYKIIEKKQPVAFWCNPISGHNTLYWYLQNLGQGPELLIRYENEEAVDDSQLPKDRFSAERLKGVDSTLKIQPAELGDSAVYLCASSARTSGSGDTQYFGPGTRLTVL.

V is TRBV9 and J is TRBJ2-7; 8 positions agree with TRBD1. Unmatched junction bases numbered 14, after V lost 0 bases and J lost 3 bases. The CDR3 consists of 18 residues. Germline V gene sequence: CDR1 SGDLS, CDR2 YYNGEE. CDR3: CASSVGGGQGAINYEQYF. Written as DNA, the CDR3 is TGTGCCAGCAGCGTAGGAGGGGGGCAGGGGGCCATTAACTACGAGCAGTACTTC.

This clone was detected only once. CDR3 DNA: TGTGCCACCAGTGATTTTTTCCGTAAAAACACCATATATTTT. It encodes CATSDFFRKNTIYF. The V and J genes are TRBV24-1 and TRBJ1-3, with no clear D. The germline V gene has CDR1 KGHDR and CDR2 SFDVKD. Deletions cut 1 base from V and 6 bases from J, with 9 bases between. The CDR3 length is 14 residues.

This clone has a single count. This sequence joins TRBV11-2 and TRBJ1-4, with TRBD1 as a possible D gene (6 bases). Germline V gene data show CDR1 as SGHAT and CDR2 as FQNNGV. V was shortened by 1 base and J by 7 bases, with 10 bases between the two germline ends. This CDR3 region has 14 residues. This chain's CDR3 is CASSLGAGAEKLFF. The CDR3 DNA reads TGTGCCAGCAGCTTAGGGGCAGGGGCTGAAAAACTGTTTTTT.

This clone was seen just once. The chain recombines TRBV28 with TRBJ2-3; 7 bases agree with TRBD2. The CDR3 has 15 amino acids. V was clipped by 1 base and J by 2 bases; unmatched bases: 3. Germline values: CDR1 MDHEN, CDR2 SYDVKM. In nucleotides, the CDR3 is TGTGCCAGCAGTTTATCCGCGGGGGACACAGATACGCAGTATTTT. This encodes CASSLSAGDTDTQYF.

This clone was recorded a few times. The rearrangement joins TRBV28 to TRBJ1-5; tentatively, D is TRBD1 (5 bases). The CDR3 sequence is 14 residues long. Per the germline V gene, CDR1 is MDHEN and CDR2 is SYDVKM. Trimming removed 8 bases from V and 2 bases from J, with 13 bases in between. The CDR3 DNA is TGTGCCAGCGGGGCGCTAAGAGGCAATCAGCCCCAGCATTTT. Translating gives CASGALRGNQPQHF.

The V call is TRBV7-2, the J call TRBJ1-1; D perhaps matches TRBD1 (5 bases). The V gene's germline CDR1 is SGHTA and CDR2 FQGNSA. V was pared by 2 bases and J by 5 bases, with 12 bases between. This CDR3 comprises 14 residues. CDR3 DNA: TGTGCCAGCAGCTTAACAGGCAGAGGGACTGAAGCTTTCTTT. It translates to CASSLTGRGTEAFF. Full variable domain (remainder filled in from reference TRBV7-2 and TRBJ1-1): GAGVSQSPSNKVTEKGKDVELRCDPISGHTALYWYRQSLGQGLEFLIYFQGNSAPDKSGLPSDRFSAERTGGSVSTLTIQRTQQEDSAVYLCASSLTGRGTEAFFGQGTRLTVV.

V usage is TRBV7-9 and J usage is TRBJ2-5; 10 bases match TRBD1. Germline CDR1 is SEHNR and CDR2 is FQNEAQ (reference sequence). This CDR3 is 15 amino acids long. V lost 5 bases and J lost 2; bases outside the gene matches: 5. CDR3 region: CASSDPDRGQETQYF. DNA for the CDR3: TGTGCCAGCAGCGATCCGGACAGGGGGCAAGAGACCCAGTACTTC.

Only a few counts were recorded for this clone. V gene TRBV15 combines with J gene TRBJ1-2; tentatively, D is TRBD1 (5 bases). Germline V gene sequence: CDR1 LNHNV, CDR2 YYDKDF (reference sequence). Trimming cost V 6 bases and J 6 bases, with 17 bases left between them. The CDR3 runs 14 residues. This CDR3 reads CATRPQGRMDGYTF. CDR3 nucleotides: TGTGCCACCAGGCCCCAGGGACGGATGGATGGCTACACCTTC.

This sequence joins TRBV28 and TRBJ1-1; D ambiguous. The CDR3 length is 12 residues. Germline V CDR1 and CDR2: MDHEN, SYDVKM. The V end lost 3 bases, the J end lost 5 bases, and 7 bases lay between the germline ends. CDR3 sequence reads: CASSLRGTEAFF. The DNA of the CDR3 is TGTGCCAGCAGTTTGCGGGGAACTGAAGCTTTCTTT. Filled out from reference TRBV28 and TRBJ1-1, the complete variable domain reads DVKVTQSSRYLVKRTGEKVFLECVQDMDHENMFWYRQDPGLGLRLIYFSYDVKMKEKGDIPEGYSVSREKKERFSLILESASTNQTSMYLCASSLRGTEAFFGQGTRLTVV.

This chain's CDR3 is CASSRGLSSNEQFF. CDR3 nucleotide sequence: TGTGCCAGCAGTCGGGGGCTGTCTAGCAATGAGCAGTTCTTC. The chain uses TRBV6-4 and TRBJ2-1; D assignment may be TRBD1 or TRBD2 (6 bases each). V lost 5 bases and J lost 6, with 14 bases in between. Germline loops: CDR1 MRHNA, CDR2 SNTAGT. The CDR3 has 14 amino acids.

The chain has TRBV29-1 and TRBJ1-1; weak D call: TRBD1 (6 bases). With 6 bases removed from V and 0 bases from J, the gap between germline ends came to 11 bases. The germline V gene has CDR1 SQVTM and CDR2 ANQGSEA. The CDR3 sequence is 13 residues long. The CDR3 is CSVRGQMNTEAFF. The CDR3 DNA reads TGCAGCGTCCGGGGACAAATGAACACTGAAGCTTTCTTT.

The chain is built from TRBV11-1 and TRBJ2-1; the match to TRBD2 covers 10 bases. CDR1 SGHAT and CDR2 FQDESV come from the germline V gene (reference sequence). The length of the CDR3 is 15 residues. With 4 bases clipped from V and 4 bases from J, the junction kept 4 bases outside the gene matches. The CDR3: CASSSPGLAYNEQFF. The CDR3 DNA follows: TGTGCCAGCAGCTCGCCGGGACTAGCGTACAATGAGCAGTTCTTC.

The chain employs TRBV30 and TRBJ2-1; D unclear. Trimming took off 5 bases at V and 4 bases at J, with 9 bases between the two ends. Germline CDR1 and CDR2: GTSNPN and SVGIG (reference sequence). CDR3 size: 12 residues. The CDR3 loop is CAWLDGYNEQFF. In DNA, the CDR3 is TGTGCCTGGCTGGACGGATACAATGAGCAGTTCTTC.

This clone appeared a single time. CDR3 region: CASSTGSGLETQYF. DNA of the CDR3: TGCGCCAGCAGCACTGGAAGCGGTTTAGAGACCCAGTACTTC. The V gene is TRBV5-1, the J gene TRBJ2-5, with D perhaps TRBD2 (5 bases). V was clipped by 4 bases and J by 4 bases, with 14 bases between them. The CDR3 is 14 residues long. Per the germline V gene, CDR1 is SGHRS and CDR2 is YFSETQ. The full variable domain, completed using reference TRBV5-1 and TRBJ2-5, is KAGVTQTPRYLIKTRGQQVTLSCSPISGHRSVSWYQQTPGQGLQFLFEYFSETQRNKGNFPGRFSGRQFSNSRSEMNVSTLELGDSALYLCASSTGSGLETQYFGPGTRLLVL.

The chain has TRBV7-5 and TRBJ1-1. TRBV7-5 is reported as a pseudogene. The CDR3 has 18 amino acids. CDR3 protein: CVRSLVNGIGPINTEAFF. The CDR3 DNA is TGTGTCAGAAGCTTAGTTAATGGGATCGGTCCCATCAACACTGAAGCTTTCTTT.

V usage is TRBV29-1 and J usage is TRBJ2-3; the D call may be TRBD1 or TRBD2 (5 bases each). Germline-derived CDR1 and CDR2 are SQVTM and ANQGSEA. Trimming left V 7 bases short and J 1 base short, with 21 bases between. The CDR3 is 16 amino acids. CDR3 DNA: TGCAGCGCGGAGCTTGGGACGTCTTGGGGCACAGATACGCAGTATTTT. Its translation is CSAELGTSWGTDTQYF.

The chain joins TRBV30 to TRBJ1-5; 10 bases are a match to TRBD1. The length of the CDR3 is 15 residues. Germline V CDR1 and CDR2: GTSNPN, SVGIG (reference sequence). With V trimmed by 2 bases and J by 3 bases, 4 bases remained unmatched. For the CDR3, the DNA is TGTGCCTGGAGTCGACAGGGGGCGAACAATCAGCCCCAGCATTTT. It specifies CAWSRQGANNQPQHF.